This T cell receptor (beta chain) was retrieved from a study of T cells in Graves' hyperthyroidism and ophthalmopathy. This clonotype came up many times. As yet, its antigen is unknown. The source material, RNA transcripts, was used to amplify TCR beta CDR3 regions. Initially, a first-round RT-PCR of the TCR CDR3 employed the HTBI primer set. In TCRdb, the multiplex PCR reads were re-called with MiXCR into one record per CDR3 protein. The repertoire holds hundreds of thousands of distinct CDR3 sequences, with 14% as singletons. Whole-study results and caveats: Ophthalmopathy was distinguished from stable hyperthyroidism by 13 V-J signatures.

Germline values: CDR1 DFQATT, CDR2 SNEGSKA (reference sequence). The V end was cut by 4 bases, the J end by 1 base, with 11 bases between. This CDR3 contains 14 residues. The hyperthyroidism was newly diagnosed and had lasted under 2 months; the patients were aged 18 to 65. Uncontrolled infection, other autoimmune disease, pregnancy or lactation excluded patients. Diagnoses used clinical symptoms, serum thyroxine and TRAb, thyroid ultrasound and orbital computed tomography. V gene TRBV20-1 combines with J gene TRBJ1-5, with D unresolved. This sequence was found in a woman aged 18-29 years with Graves' hyperthyroidism. Sequencing input: blood. CDR3 sequence (DNA): TGCAGTGCTAAGAGGGCTGGGAGCAATCAGCCCCAGCATTTT. Protein: CSAKRAGSNQPQHF.